This TCR beta chain was captured in a study of radiation and T cells in renal cell carcinoma. Whole-study results and caveats: Only small tumor regions of roughly 1 g were sampled.

A word on this clone: Antigen specificity is unknown.

CDR1 is MNHEY, CDR2 SVGAGI, per germline. The CDR3 has 12 amino acids. V gave up 2 bases and J gave up 6 bases, with 8 bases separating them. Profiling relied on immunoSEQ multiplex PCR, and the TCRdb table lists in-frame clones only, not all of them. Seen here are some 9,800 clones, 55% to 70% observed once, and the top ten hold about 15%. Stated treatment: treatment-naive control, cytoreductive nephrectomy. Control tumors came from a few females and 11 males, aged roughly 40 to 82. This chain links TRBV6-5 with TRBJ2-7; unclear D gene. This clonotype was sampled from a man aged 60-69 years with renal cell carcinoma. The sample in question was tumor tissue, obtained from a patient whose treatment was nephrectomy without radiotherapy. CDR3 in amino acids: CASSYGLPEQYF. The CDR3 DNA reads TGTGCCAGCAGTTACGGCCTTCCCGAGCAGTACTTC.